Listed below are T cell receptor beta chains from one sample, sequenced in a study of T-cell reconstitution after alpha-beta-depleted transplantation in children. Via MiXCR, TCRdb re-called the PCR reads, giving one row per CDR3 protein. The sample yields about 460,000 distinct CDR3 sequences, under 12% seen once. The source was PBMCs, collected before TCRalphabeta/CD19-depleted stem cell transplant. Every receptor here comes from a child younger than 10 with inherited bone marrow failure, due to receive a stem cell transplant. Both conserved end residues are part of each CDR3. A D gene is named only where the DNA matches it firmly. Size values are once, few and many counts, or a class for expanded clones, and some rows have none.

TRBJ1-5	TRBV25-1	16	many	-	CASSEGAGLDNQPQHF	TGTGCCAGCAGTGAAGGCGCGGGTTTGGACAATCAGCCCCAGCATTTT
TRBJ1-2	TRBV19	13	many	TRBD1	CASRGQGLVGYTF	TGTGCCAGTAGGGGACAGGGGCTGGTTGGCTACACCTTC
TRBJ2-7	TRBV12-3/TRBV12-4	13	-	-	CASTMEEAREQYF	TGTGCCAGCACCATGGAAGAGGCAAGGGAGCAGTACTTC
TRBJ2-3	TRBV5-5	15	-	-	CASTGLVIGTDTQYF	TGTGCCAGCACTGGCCTGGTAATCGGCACAGATACGCAGTATTTT
TRBJ2-5	TRBV11-2	18	few	TRBD1	CASSPRAWGQGYQETQYF	TGTGCCAGCAGCCCTAGGGCGTGGGGACAGGGGTACCAAGAGACCCAGTACTTC
TRBJ2-7	TRBV24-1	16	-	-	CATSGAFIGASYEPYF	TGTGCCACCAGTGGGGCTTTTATCGGGGCCTCCTACGAGCCGTACTTC
TRBJ2-3	TRBV6-1	16	many	-	CASSEGTPWRKDTQYF	TGTGCCAGCAGCGAAGGGACCCCGTGGCGAAAAGATACGCAGTATTTT
TRBJ2-7	TRBV27	14	many	-	CASSSVGRPDEQYF	TGTGCCAGCAGTTCAGTTGGAAGACCGGACGAGCAGTACTTC
TRBJ2-3	TRBV24-1	17	many	TRBD2	CATSEPRTSGRTDTQYF	TGTGCCACCAGTGAACCCCGGACTAGCGGGCGCACAGATACGCAGTATTTT
TRBJ1-1	TRBV4-3	15	many	-	CASSPLEGVDTEAFF	TGCGCCAGCAGCCCCCTGGAGGGTGTGGACACTGAAGCTTTCTTT
TRBJ2-2	TRBV10-3	14	-	-	CAISGDPYTGELFF	TGTGCCATCAGTGGGGACCCGTACACCGGGGAGCTGTTTTTT
TRBJ2-1	TRBV3-1	17	many	-	CASSPRFAGWSYNEQFF	TGTGCCAGCAGCCCACGCTTCGCGGGATGGTCCTACAATGAGCAGTTCTTC
TRBJ1-2	TRBV20-1	13	many	-	CSARDLHNYGYTF	TGCAGTGCTAGAGATCTCCATAACTATGGCTACACCTTC
TRBJ2-5	TRBV5-6	13	-	-	CAISLRSMETQYF	TGTGCCATCAGCCTCCGGAGTATGGAGACCCAGTACTTC
TRBJ1-2	TRBV19	16	-	-	CASSIFWRPKNYGYTF	-
TRBJ2-3	TRBV5-1	14	many	-	CASSLAVTSDTQYF	TGCGCCAGCAGCTTGGCCGTAACATCAGATACGCAGTATTTT
TRBJ2-7	TRBV12-3/TRBV12-4	16	many	TRBD2	CASSPLAGGGPYEQYF	TGTGCCAGCAGTCCGCTAGCGGGAGGGGGGCCCTACGAGCAGTACTTC
TRBJ2-6	TRBV27	16	many	TRBD2	CASSGAGGAGANVLTF	TGTGCCAGCTCGGGGGCGGGAGGCGCTGGGGCCAACGTCCTGACTTTC
TRBJ2-7	TRBV4-3	13	many	-	CASSQGHGYEQYF	TGCGCCAGCAGCCAAGGGCACGGCTACGAGCAGTACTTC
TRBJ2-3	TRBV5-5	14	few	-	CASRDPGLTDTQYF	TGTGCCAGCAGGGACCCGGGCCTCACAGATACGCAGTATTTT
TRBJ1-2	TRBV12-3/TRBV12-4	16	many	TRBD1	CASRRPGQGGLYGYTF	TGTGCCAGCAGACGGCCGGGACAGGGGGGACTCTATGGCTACACCTTC
TRBJ2-2	TRBV5-1	16	many	-	CASSRVGGTYTGELFF	TGCGCCAGCAGCCGGGTAGGCGGGACCTACACCGGGGAGCTGTTTTTT
TRBJ1-3	TRBV19	14	-	-	CASSIPGDGNTIYF	TGTGCCAGTAGTATCCCAGGGGATGGAAACACCATATATTTT
TRBJ2-7	TRBV7-2	13	many	-	CASRPTALLEQYF	TGTGCCAGCAGGCCGACTGCCCTACTTGAGCAGTACTTC
TRBJ2-1	TRBV7-8	16	many	-	CASSLGLGTTYNEQFF	TGTGCCAGCAGCTTAGGTCTCGGGACGACCTACAATGAGCAGTTCTTC
TRBJ2-1	TRBV6-2/TRBV6-3	14	many	-	CASSFRSEHLGQFF	TGTGCCAGCAGTTTCCGATCGGAACATCTGGGGCAGTTCTTC
TRBJ2-7	TRBV4-2	15	many	TRBD2	CASSQTSREGYEQYF	TGTGCCAGCAGCCAAACCTCGCGGGAGGGCTACGAGCAGTACTTC